The T cell receptor beta chain under discussion was sequenced for a study of blood T cell repertoires in COVID-19. About the study: The study drew acute and convalescent COVID-19 samples from the United States, Italy and Spain.

Trimming shortened V by 1 base and J by 7 bases, and 13 bases separated the two germline ends. This CDR3 spans 14 amino acids. Germline V gene lookup returns CDR1 SGHAT and CDR2 FQNNGV. Patients in Seattle were enrolled during active infection, then followed longitudinally. Authors' methods: From reference gene primer amplification, estimates of nucleated cell counts were derived. Clones were read by immunoSEQ multiplex PCR, and TCRdb kept only the in-frame ones, dropping some. D and trimming were read from the DNA, whereas the V and J calls and clone size are those reported in that table. The profile covers over 150,000 clones, with more than 75% appearing a single time and around 8.1% taken by the ten largest.

Sequenced: peripheral blood. This clonotype originated in a woman aged 60-70 years with COVID-19, enrolled during active disease. The V call is TRBV11-2, the J call TRBJ1-1, with TRBD1 as a possible D gene (6 bases). CDR3 sequence reads: CASSLVGGAGEAFF. CDR3 DNA: TGTGCCAGCAGCTTAGTTGGGGGGGCGGGTGAAGCTTTCTTT.